These 21 T cell receptor beta chains share one sample of origin, sequenced in a study of shared clonotypes between healthy human individuals. Libraries were prepared by immunoSEQ multiplex PCR; TCRdb keeps only in-frame clonotypes and omits some of them. The table includes around 990,000 clones, approximately 77% detected once. The sample consisted of memory CD4+ T cells from PBMCs. The subset is: CD45RA-negative fraction. The origin of the receptors is a man younger than 35 in good health. Some clones in this sample may be carry-over from other donors' samples.

In this sample, this clone turned up a few times. Other DNA sequences in this specimen translate into the identical CDR3. The chain links TRBV28 to TRBJ1-2; D not resolved. Germline assignment: CDR1 MDHEN and CDR2 SYDVKM. V was trimmed by 5 bases and J by 4 bases, leaving 5 bases between them. This CDR3 is built from 11 residues. The DNA of the CDR3 is TGTGCCAGCAGTCGGGCCTATGGCTACACCTTC. Its protein is CASSRAYGYTF.

This sequence joins TRBV2 and TRBJ1-3; no definite D call. V lost 3 bases and J lost 5, with 5 bases in between. Germline lookup yields CDR1 SNHLY and CDR2 FYNNEI. The CDR3 has 12 amino acids. CDR3 sequence reads: CASSDDRNTIYF. DNA for the CDR3: TGTGCCAGCAGTGATGACCGAAACACCATATATTTT. Full variable domain (missing parts from reference TRBV2 and TRBJ1-3): EPEVTQTPSHQVTQMGQEVILRCVPISNHLYFYWYRQILGQKVEFLVSFYNNEISEKSEIFDDQFSVERPDGSNFTLKIRSTKLEDSAMYFCASSDDRNTIYFGEGSWLTVV.

This chain uses TRBV7-2 with TRBJ2-7, with D maybe TRBD1 (5 bases). The CDR3 covers 13 residues. With 5 bases removed from V and 4 bases from J, the gap between germline ends came to 12 bases. The germline CDR1 and CDR2 sequences are SGHTA and FQGNSA. This CDR3 reads CASSPSPGYEQYF. CDR3 coding DNA: TGTGCCAGCAGCCCCAGCCCAGGGTACGAGCAGTACTTC.

The J gene is TRBJ2-5, the V gene TRBV28; the D is unclear. Germline V lookup: CDR1 MDHEN, CDR2 SYDVKM. The CDR3 contains 15 residues. The germline V and J ends were trimmed by 2 bases and 2 bases, with 12 bases remaining between them. CDR3 sequence (DNA): TGTGCCAGCAGTTTAGGGGTACTACAACAAGAGACCCAGTACTTC. Translated, it gives CASSLGVLQQETQYF. The full variable domain, its missing parts supplied by reference TRBV28 and TRBJ2-5, is DVKVTQSSRYLVKRTGEKVFLECVQDMDHENMFWYRQDPGLGLRLIYFSYDVKMKEKGDIPEGYSVSREKKERFSLILESASTNQTSMYLCASSLGVLQQETQYFGPGTRLLVL.

The gene calls are TRBV6-6 and TRBJ2-5; 8 bases map to TRBD1. This CDR3 region has 13 residues. Trimming at V came to 7 bases and at J to 5 bases, leaving 6 bases not matched to a gene. The germline gives CDR1 MNHNY, CDR2 SVGAGI (reference sequence). CDR3 in amino acids: CASTQGAWETQYF. DNA of the CDR3: TGTGCCAGCACCCAGGGGGCTTGGGAGACCCAGTACTTC.

The rearrangement joins TRBV28 to TRBJ2-1; D is ambiguous. The CDR3 sequence is 13 residues long. Trimming took 3 bases from V and 2 from J, leaving 5 bases between them. Germline CDR1 reads MDHEN; CDR2 reads SYDVKM. The CDR3: CASSFDTYNEQFF. Written as DNA, the CDR3 is TGTGCCAGCAGTTTTGACACCTACAATGAGCAGTTCTTC. The whole variable domain, remainder taken from reference TRBV28 and TRBJ2-1, is DVKVTQSSRYLVKRTGEKVFLECVQDMDHENMFWYRQDPGLGLRLIYFSYDVKMKEKGDIPEGYSVSREKKERFSLILESASTNQTSMYLCASSFDTYNEQFFGPGTRLTVL.

The CDR3 reads CASSQVSGRTTDTQYF. In nucleotides, the CDR3 is TGCGCCAGCAGCCAAGTTAGCGGGAGAACCACAGATACGCAGTATTTT. The chain links TRBV4-1 to TRBJ2-3, with 9 bases matching TRBD2. From germline, CDR1 is MGHRA and CDR2 YSYEKL. V lost 1 base, J lost 2 bases, and 4 bases stayed unmatched. This CDR3 has 16 residues.

This clone was seen more than once but under ten times. The chain couples TRBV5-1 to TRBJ2-2; D remains ambiguous. The germline V and J ends were trimmed by 3 bases and 4 bases, with 7 bases remaining between them. The CDR3 extends over 13 amino acids. In germline, CDR1 is SGHRS, CDR2 YFSETQ. This CDR3 reads CASSSLGTGELFF. As DNA, the CDR3 is TGCGCCAGCAGCTCCCTAGGCACCGGGGAGCTGTTTTTT. Variable domain in full (rest from reference TRBV5-1 and TRBJ2-2): KAGVTQTPRYLIKTRGQQVTLSCSPISGHRSVSWYQQTPGQGLQFLFEYFSETQRNKGNFPGRFSGRQFSNSRSEMNVSTLELGDSALYLCASSSLGTGELFFGEGSRLTVL.

The chain couples TRBV28 to TRBJ2-1, with TRBD2 matching 8 bases. CDR3 length: 16 residues. Trimming cost V 1 base and J 5 bases; bases outside gene matches: 7. The V gene's germline CDR1 is MDHEN and CDR2 SYDVKM. CDR3 in DNA: TGTGCCAGCAGTTTATTGCTCGGGAGGGCCAACAATGAGCAGTTCTTC. Amino acid sequence: CASSLLLGRANNEQFF.

This clone has just a few counts. J is TRBJ2-1 and V is TRBV2; no firm D call. The CDR3 contains 11 residues. V lost 4 bases and J 9 bases, leaving 7 bases between the germline ends. The V gene's germline CDR1 is SNHLY and CDR2 FYNNEI. CDR3 nucleotides: TGTGCCAGCAGTGTTGAGGTTGAGCAGTTCTTC. It encodes CASSVEVEQFF. Full variable domain (rest looked up from reference TRBV2 and TRBJ2-1): EPEVTQTPSHQVTQMGQEVILRCVPISNHLYFYWYRQILGQKVEFLVSFYNNEISEKSEIFDDQFSVERPDGSNFTLKIRSTKLEDSAMYFCASSVEVEQFFGPGTRLTVL.

The V call is TRBV7-8, the J call TRBJ1-3; a weak D match, TRBD1 (5 bases). This CDR3 spans 17 amino acids. V was clipped by 5 bases and J by 0 bases, with 17 bases between them. The germline V gene encodes CDR1 SGHVS and CDR2 FQNEAQ. CDR3 nucleotide sequence: TGTGCCAGCAGCGGTGGCAGAGGGGCCCCCTCTGGAAACACCATATATTTT. This gives the protein CASSGGRGAPSGNTIYF.

Of note for this clone: This probably arose from a read error, given a far larger clone one base away. Other DNA sequences of this sample code for an identical CDR3. The chain links TRBV29-1 to TRBJ1-1; no definite D call. The CDR3 contains 11 residues. The germline gives CDR1 SQVTM, CDR2 ANQGSEA. In DNA form, the CDR3 reads TGCAGCGAAAGTGGCGACACTGAGGCTTTCTTT. It translates to CSESGDTEAFF.

The rearrangement links TRBV12-5 to TRBJ2-1; TRBD2 matches at 7 bases. Trimming removed 4 bases from V and 11 bases from J; junction bases left unmatched: 5. Germline CDR1 and CDR2: LGHNT and FRNRAP. CDR3 size: 12 residues. The CDR3 here is CASGSLAGQQFF. CDR3 bases: TGTGCTAGTGGTTCCTTAGCGGGTCAGCAGTTCTTC.

The V and J genes are TRBV11-2 and TRBJ2-5; tentative D call: TRBD2 (5 bases). The CDR3 length is 13 residues. V shed 5 bases and J shed 5 bases, with 12 bases lying between them. Germline lookup yields CDR1 SGHAT and CDR2 FQNNGV. The CDR3 protein is CASSTTPGETQYF. CDR3 nucleotides: TGTGCCAGCAGCACGACCCCGGGGGAGACCCAGTACTTC.

The V call is TRBV2, the J call TRBJ1-1; the D is unclear. From germline, CDR1 is SNHLY and CDR2 FYNNEI. This CDR3 has 17 residues. The V end was cut by 6 bases, the J end by 0 bases, with 20 bases between. The chain's CDR3 is CASSETVDGRLNTEAFF. Here the CDR3 DNA reads TGTGCCAGCAGCGAGACGGTTGACGGCAGATTGAACACTGAAGCTTTCTTT. Variable domain in full (rest from reference TRBV2 and TRBJ1-1): EPEVTQTPSHQVTQMGQEVILRCVPISNHLYFYWYRQILGQKVEFLVSFYNNEISEKSEIFDDQFSVERPDGSNFTLKIRSTKLEDSAMYFCASSETVDGRLNTEAFFGQGTRLTVV.

The chain joins TRBV6-1 to TRBJ1-1, with D uncertain. The CDR3 runs 14 residues. Germline V gives CDR1 MNHNS, CDR2 SASEGT. Trimming pared 7 bases from V and 3 bases from J, leaving 15 bases between. CDR3 bases: TGTGCCAGCACCCAGAACCTTGGGTACACTGAAGCTTTCTTT. Its translation: CASTQNLGYTEAFF.

This clone has a count of ten or more. This chain links TRBV28 with TRBJ1-5; D gene ambiguous. CDR1 MDHEN and CDR2 SYDVKM come from the germline V gene. This CDR3 has 16 amino acids. The germline V and J ends were trimmed by 6 bases and 0 bases, with 15 bases remaining between them. The CDR3 sequence: CASSKGLTLSNQPQHF. The CDR3 coding sequence is TGTGCCAGCAGCAAGGGCTTGACGCTTAGCAATCAGCCCCAGCATTTT. Based on the CDR3 plus reference TRBV28 and TRBJ1-5, the full variable domain is DVKVTQSSRYLVKRTGEKVFLECVQDMDHENMFWYRQDPGLGLRLIYFSYDVKMKEKGDIPEGYSVSREKKERFSLILESASTNQTSMYLCASSKGLTLSNQPQHFGDGTRLSIL.

The J gene is TRBJ1-1, the V gene TRBV5-1, with a tentative D call TRBD1 (6 bases). Germline CDR1 and CDR2: SGHRS and YFSETQ. This CDR3 has 13 residues. Trimming took 7 bases from V and 5 from J, leaving 15 bases between them. The CDR3 is CASATGAGTEAFF. The CDR3 DNA reads TGCGCCAGCGCGACGGGGGCAGGGACTGAAGCTTTCTTT.

The chain has TRBV13 and TRBJ2-1; 9 bases match TRBD2. The CDR3 totals 16 residues. J was trimmed by 6 bases and V by 2 bases; bases with no gene match: 8. Germline CDR1 is PRHDT and CDR2 is FYEKMQ (reference sequence). CDR3 bases: TGTGCCAGCAGCTTACTAGTTAGCGGGAGCTCCAATGAGCAGTTCTTC. Translation: CASSLLVSGSSNEQFF.

This clone was recorded once. This chain connects TRBV9 to TRBJ2-1; TRBD1 is a possible D gene (6 bases). This CDR3 region has 15 residues. V was trimmed by 0 bases and J by 4 bases, leaving 11 bases between them. CDR1 is SGDLS, CDR2 YYNGEE, per germline. CDR3 residues: CASSVDGGPYNEQFF. In nucleotides, the CDR3 is TGTGCCAGCAGCGTAGATGGGGGCCCTTACAATGAGCAGTTCTTC.

This clone was detected a few times. The chain has TRBV19 and TRBJ2-2, with D perhaps matching TRBD2 (7 bases). The germline V gene has CDR1 LNHDA and CDR2 SQIVND (reference sequence). This CDR3 region has 18 residues. The V gene lost 7 bases and the J gene lost 4 bases, with 25 bases spanning the gap. DNA of the CDR3: TGTGCCAGTACCCCCCGCGGGGGCGACGGATGGGGCACCGGGGAGCTGTTTTTT. It encodes CASTPRGGDGWGTGELFF.